This is a list of T cell receptor beta chains from one sample in a study of blood T cell repertoires in COVID-19. The method was immunoSEQ multiplex PCR; TCRdb's version includes in-frame clones alone and lacks a portion of them. The sample consists of around 140,000 clones, more than 75% of them appearing once. Sequencing was carried out using peripheral blood. These receptors all stem from a woman aged 70-85 years with COVID-19, enrolled during active disease. Both conserved end residues are part of each CDR3. Each record gives: clone size, J gene, V gene, D gene, CDR3 DNA, CDR3 protein. D genes are given only for firm matches. Only part of the rows carry a size: once, few, many, or a class if the clone is expanded.

. | TRBJ2-5 | TRBV4-1 | TRBD2 | TGCGCCAGCAGCCAAGAGGGGCAGCCGGGGGGGAGCAGGGAGACCCAGTACTTC | CASSQEGQPGGSRETQYF
. | TRBJ1-2 | TRBV28 | TRBD1 | TGTGCCAGCAGTTCGGGACAGGGGAACTATGGCTACACCTTC | CASSSGQGNYGYTF
. | TRBJ1-2 | TRBV5-1 | TRBD1 | TGCGCCAGCAGTATCAACCGGGACAGGGGGAACTATGGCTACACCTTC | CASSINRDRGNYGYTF
. | TRBJ2-3 | TRBV5-1 | . | TGCGCGTCACGAGCTTCAGATACGCAGTATTTT | CASRASDTQYF
. | TRBJ2-3 | TRBV5-6 | . | TGTGCCAGCAGGAAATGGTCGGTCAGGGACACAGATACGCAGTATTTT | CASRKWSVRDTDTQYF
. | TRBJ2-7 | TRBV19 | TRBD1 | TGTGCCAGTACCCCGGGACAGGGCGCCTACGAGCAGTACTTC | CASTPGQGAYEQYF
once | TRBJ2-7 | TRBV27 | . | TGTGCCAGCGGTGACAACTACGAGCAGTACTTC | CASGDNYEQYF
. | TRBJ2-2 | TRBV11-3 | . | TGTGCCAGCAGCTTACTTTCGGCGGGCCCCGGGGAGCTGTTTTTT | CASSLLSAGPGELFF
. | TRBJ2-1 | TRBV5-4 | TRBD2 | TGTGCCAGCGTTCCAGCGGGGGGGGGTAATGAGCAGTTCTTC | CASVPAGGGNEQFF
. | TRBJ2-5 | TRBV27 | TRBD1 | TGTGCCAGCAGTCCTCAGGGGGCGGGAGAGACCCAGTACTTC | CASSPQGAGETQYF
. | TRBJ1-3 | TRBV4-1 | . | TGCGCCAGCAGCCGGGGGGATGGGGGAAACACCATATATTTT | CASSRGDGGNTIYF
. | TRBJ2-6 | TRBV7-3 | TRBD1 | TGTGCCAGCAGCCCCAGACAGGGGGGAAGCTCTGGGGCCAACGTCCTGACTTTC | CASSPRQGGSSGANVLTF
. | TRBJ2-7 | TRBV7-9 | . | TGTGCCAGCAGCTTTAATCCAGGGTTGGAGCAGTACTTC | CASSFNPGLEQYF
. | TRBJ1-3 | TRBV19 | . | TGTGCCAGTAGTCCTGGGGCAGGTGTAGATTTT | CASSPGAGVDF
. | TRBJ1-5 | TRBV15 | . | TGTGCCACCAGCAGAGATCATAATCAGCCCCAGCATTTT | CATSRDHNQPQHF
. | TRBJ1-1 | TRBV5-1 | . | TGCGCCAGCAGCTTGGCATCGAACACTGAAGCTTTCTTT | CASSLASNTEAFF
. | TRBJ1-1 | TRBV6-1 | . | TGTGCCAGCAGTGAAAGTCGGGGGGTTGAAGCTTTCTTT | CASSESRGVEAFF
. | TRBJ2-2 | TRBV7-9 | . | TGTGCCAGCCGCGAACTGGCCAGAGGGCCCGGGGAGCTGTTTTTT | CASRELARGPGELFF
. | TRBJ1-5 | TRBV6-4 | . | TGTGCCAGCAGTGACGGAAGAAGTACAGAAAACCCCATCAGCAATCAGCCCCAGCATTTT | CASSDGRSTENPISNQPQHF
. | TRBJ2-3 | TRBV7-8 | TRBD2 | TGTGCCAGCAGGCGGGGGAGATTAGATACGCAGTATTTT | CASRRGRLDTQYF
. | TRBJ2-7 | TRBV4-2 | . | TGTGCCAGCAGCCAGCATGGGCCGGGACGGGGGTCGATCTACGAGCAGTACTTC | CASSQHGPGRGSIYEQYF
few | TRBJ1-1 | TRBV7-9 | . | TGTGCCAGCAGCTCGACAGTGAGGAACACTGAAGCTTTCTTT | CASSSTVRNTEAFF
. | TRBJ1-6 | TRBV5-6 | . | TGTGCCAGCAGCTCCCTACAGGCGGCGGATAATTCACCCCTCCACTTT | CASSSLQAADNSPLHF
. | TRBJ2-3 | TRBV5-1 | . | TGCGCCAGCAGCTTGGGCGGTTCCACGGATACGCAGTATTTT | CASSLGGSTDTQYF
. | TRBJ2-3 | TRBV18 | TRBD2 | TGTGCCAGCTCACCGGGAGCGGGGAGCGCAGATACGCAGTATTTT | CASSPGAGSADTQYF
. | TRBJ1-2 | TRBV28 | TRBD1 | TGTGCCAGCAGTGCGCCGGGACAGGGTGGGAAGGGCTATGGCTACACCTTC | CASSAPGQGGKGYGYTF
. | TRBJ1-3 | TRBV3-1/TRBV3-2 | TRBD1 | TGTGCCAGCAGGGGGACAGGGAACTCTGGAAACACCATATATTTT | CASRGTGNSGNTIYF
. | TRBJ1-2 | TRBV4-1 | . | TGCGCCAGCAGCCAAGAACATCTTCAGTACTATGGCTACACCTTC | CASSQEHLQYYGYTF
. | TRBJ2-7 | TRBV19 | . | TGTGCCAGTAGCACCGGCGGAGGGGCCGCCTACGAGCAGTACTTC | CASSTGGGAAYEQYF
. | TRBJ1-1 | TRBV5-1 | . | TGCGCCAGCAGCCGTCTTATAGAGAACACTGAAGCTTTCTTT | CASSRLIENTEAFF
. | TRBJ1-6 | TRBV9 | . | TGTGCCAGCAGCGCCGCGGAGGTAGGTTCACCCCTCCACTTT | CASSAAEVGSPLHF
. | TRBJ2-1 | TRBV7-6 | TRBD2 | TGTGCCAGCAGCTCTTCGGGGGGGTTAGACTACAATGAGCAGTTCTTC | CASSSSGGLDYNEQFF
. | TRBJ2-2 | TRBV14 | . | TGTGCCAGCAGCCAAGATTACGGGATGGTCGGGGAGCTGTTTTTT | CASSQDYGMVGELFF
. | TRBJ2-1 | TRBV5-1 | TRBD2 | TGCGCCAGCAGCGCCGGGACTAGCATTGCCGCGCAGTTCTTC | CASSAGTSIAAQFF
. | TRBJ1-3 | TRBV9 | . | TGTGCCAGCAGCGTAGACAGGGCTGGAAACACCATATATTTT | CASSVDRAGNTIYF
. | TRBJ2-5 | TRBV7-7 | . | TGTGCCAGCAGCTTACAGGGGTTTGGGAAAGAGACCCAGTACTTC | CASSLQGFGKETQYF
. | TRBJ1-4 | TRBV6-1 | . | TGTGCCAGCAGTGAAAGGGGGGAAAAACTGTTTTTT | CASSERGEKLFF
once | TRBJ2-7 | TRBV18 | TRBD1 | TGTGCCAGCTCACCGACAGGGGGACACGAGCAGTACTTC | CASSPTGGHEQYF
. | TRBJ2-3 | TRBV5-1 | . | TGCGCCAGCAGCTTGGACATCACAGATACGCAGTATTTT | CASSLDITDTQYF
. | TRBJ1-2 | TRBV27 | TRBD1 | TGTGCCAGCAGTTTATCCGGGGGACAGCCGGGGGGCTACACCTTC | CASSLSGGQPGGYTF
. | TRBJ2-5 | TRBV4-2 | . | TGTGCCAGCAGCCAAGTCACAGCCCAAGAGACCCAGTACTTC | CASSQVTAQETQYF
. | TRBJ1-1 | TRBV19 | . | TGTGCCAGTAGTATGGAGGGCTTGAACACTGAAGCTTTCTTT | CASSMEGLNTEAFF